The 5 T cell receptor beta chains given below trace back to one sample, sequenced in a study of identical twins. TCRdb recomputed calls from the 5' RACE reads with MiXCR, one row per CDR3 protein. Of 500,000 to 650,000 distinct CDR3 sequences listed, approximately 20% are singletons. This sample was also put to use in a study of yellow fever vaccine responses in identical twins.

The material sequenced was CD4+ T cells sorted from blood. Receptors originate from a woman younger than 35 in good health.

The chain recombines TRBV29-1 with TRBJ1-5; no reliable D call. Germline V gene data show CDR1 as SQVTM and CDR2 as ANQGSEA. V dropped 1 base and J dropped 6 bases, with 10 bases sitting between them. The CDR3 sequence is 13 residues long. CDR3 sequence reads: CSVEVVEGQPQHF. The CDR3 DNA follows: TGCAGCGTTGAAGTTGTCGAAGGTCAGCCCCAGCATTTT. The full variable domain, completed using reference TRBV29-1 and TRBJ1-5, is SAVISQKPSRDICQRGTSLTIQCQVDSQVTMMFWYRQQPGQSLTLIATANQGSEATYESGFVIDKFPISRPNLTFSTLTVSNMSPEDSSIYLCSVEVVEGQPQHFGDGTRLSIL.

The rearrangement joins TRBV6-1 to TRBJ2-2; 12 nucleotides line up with TRBD2. J gave up 0 bases and V 0 bases, and 2 bases lay outside the gene matches. The CDR3 has 18 amino acids. Germline CDR1 is MNHNS and CDR2 is SASEGT. CDR3 nucleotides: TGTGCCAGCAGTGAAGCAGGACTAGCGGGACCGAACACCGGGGAGCTGTTTTTT. Residues: CASSEAGLAGPNTGELFF.

This clonotype was seen only a few times. The chain joins TRBV6-2 or TRBV6-3 to TRBJ2-2; perhaps D is TRBD1 or TRBD2 (5 bases each). Trimming took 2 bases from V and 5 from J, leaving 18 bases between them. CDR1 MNHEY and CDR2 SVGEGT come from the germline V gene. The CDR3 totals 17 residues. DNA for the CDR3: TGTGCCAGCAGTTACCAAACTCTTGGGGGTTGGACCGGGGAGCTGTTTTTT. Amino acids: CASSYQTLGGWTGELFF.

In its sample, this clonotype was seen a few times. The chain joins TRBV7-2 to TRBJ2-3; D is unresolved. CDR1 is SGHTA and CDR2 is FQGNSA in the germline V gene. The V end lost 0 bases, the J end lost 4 bases, and 17 bases lay between the germline ends. The CDR3 contains 17 residues. CDR3 in amino acids: CASSLARLGGRPDTQYF. In DNA, the CDR3 is TGTGCCAGCAGCTTAGCCCGACTGGGTGGCCGTCCAGATACGCAGTATTTT.

This rearrangement joins TRBV15 to TRBJ2-5; 9 bases match TRBD2. Per germline, CDR1 LNHNV and CDR2 YYDKDF (reference sequence). The CDR3 extends over 16 amino acids. After removal of 1 base from V and 5 bases from J, the junction contained 8 bases not matched to a gene. The CDR3 region has the DNA TGTGCCACCAGCAGAGCCCCTAGCGGGGCGGGGGAGACCCAGTACTTC. Translated, it gives CATSRAPSGAGETQYF.